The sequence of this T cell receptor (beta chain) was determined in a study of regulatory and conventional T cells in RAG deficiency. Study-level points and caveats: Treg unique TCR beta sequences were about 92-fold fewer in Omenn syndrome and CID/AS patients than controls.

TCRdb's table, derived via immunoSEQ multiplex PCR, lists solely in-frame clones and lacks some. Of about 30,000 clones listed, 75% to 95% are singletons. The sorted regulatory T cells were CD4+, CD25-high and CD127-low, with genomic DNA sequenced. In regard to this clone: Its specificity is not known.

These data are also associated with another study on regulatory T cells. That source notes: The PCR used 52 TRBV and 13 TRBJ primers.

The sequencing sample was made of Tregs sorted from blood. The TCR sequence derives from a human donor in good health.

CDR3 in DNA: TGTGCCTGGAAGCAACCCCGAGTGGTACATGAGCAGTTCTTC. Encoded protein: CAWKQPRVVHEQFF. The V call is TRBV30, the J call TRBJ2-1; D is uncertain. Per germline, CDR1 GTSNPN and CDR2 SVGIG (reference sequence). The CDR3 has 14 amino acids. Trimming shortened V by 4 bases and J by 8 bases, and 18 bases separated the two germline ends.